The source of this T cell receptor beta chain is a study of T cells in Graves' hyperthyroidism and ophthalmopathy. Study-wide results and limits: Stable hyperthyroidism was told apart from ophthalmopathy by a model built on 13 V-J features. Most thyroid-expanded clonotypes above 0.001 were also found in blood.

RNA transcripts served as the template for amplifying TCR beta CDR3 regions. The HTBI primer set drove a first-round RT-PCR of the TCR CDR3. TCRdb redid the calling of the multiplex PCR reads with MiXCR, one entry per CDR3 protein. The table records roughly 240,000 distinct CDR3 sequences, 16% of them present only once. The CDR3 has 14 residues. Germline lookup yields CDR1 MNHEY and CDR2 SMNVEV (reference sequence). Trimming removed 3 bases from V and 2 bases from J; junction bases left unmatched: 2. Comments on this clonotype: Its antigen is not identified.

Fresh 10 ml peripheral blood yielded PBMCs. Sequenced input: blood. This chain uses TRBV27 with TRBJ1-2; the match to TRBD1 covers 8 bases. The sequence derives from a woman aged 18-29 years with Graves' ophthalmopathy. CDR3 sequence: CASSFSGGNYGYTF. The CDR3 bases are TGTGCCAGCAGTTTTTCAGGGGGCAACTATGGCTACACCTTC.